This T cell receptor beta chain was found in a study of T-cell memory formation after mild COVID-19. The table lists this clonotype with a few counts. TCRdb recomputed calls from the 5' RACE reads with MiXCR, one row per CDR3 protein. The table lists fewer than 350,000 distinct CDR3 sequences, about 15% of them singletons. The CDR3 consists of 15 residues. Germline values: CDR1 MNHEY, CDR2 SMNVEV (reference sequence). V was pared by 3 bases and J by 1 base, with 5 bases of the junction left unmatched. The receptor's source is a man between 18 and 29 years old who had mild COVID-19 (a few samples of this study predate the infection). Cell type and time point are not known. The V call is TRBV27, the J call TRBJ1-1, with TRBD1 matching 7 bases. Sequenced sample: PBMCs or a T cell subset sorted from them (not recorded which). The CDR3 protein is CASSLSQGTNTEAFF. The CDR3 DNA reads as TGTGCCAGCAGTTTGTCACAGGGGACGAACACTGAAGCTTTCTTT.